The clone carrying this TCR beta chain was counted many times. Researchers tagged individual cDNA molecules with unique molecular identifiers. TCRdb itself ran the 5' RACE reads through MiXCR, one entry per CDR3 protein. The table lists tens of thousands of distinct CDR3 sequences, about 10% of them singletons. V dropped 0 bases and J dropped 1 base, with 7 bases sitting between them. This CDR3 is built from 14 residues. The germline gives CDR1 SGHNT, CDR2 YYREEE (reference sequence). The data derive from a study of early T cells in non-severe SARS-CoV-2 infection. This TCR came from an adult who was a healthcare worker with PCR-confirmed SARS-CoV-2 infection or an uninfected control (not recorded which). Sequenced input: whole blood. The chain has TRBV5-4 and TRBJ2-5; D unclear. The CDR3 here is CASSLAETQETQYF. The CDR3 nucleotides read TGTGCCAGCAGCTTGGCCGAGACCCAAGAGACCCAGTACTTC.